This T cell receptor beta chain was sequenced in a study of cytomegalovirus exposure and HLA in healthy donors. Study context: Genetic ancestry analysis placed around four fifths of the 300 to 500 donors that were genotyped in the Caucasian-associated cluster.

With respect to this clone: The target antigen is unknown.

Amplification used 60 Vbeta primers and 13 Jbeta primers. Some clones are missing from TCRdb's copy, which holds only in-frame ones; the method was immunoSEQ multiplex PCR. The repertoire has some 170,000 clones, just over 70% of them found once; the top ten carry 2% to 3%. CDR3 length: 16 amino acids. In germline, CDR1 is MNHNS, CDR2 SASEGT. Trimming left V 3 bases short and J 7 bases short, with 19 bases between. Study findings and constraints: Earlier analysis found most TCR beta V segments productive about 87% or about 30% of the time.

Sequences were obtained from PBMCs. This clonotype was sampled from a human donor in good health. The J gene is TRBJ1-5, the V gene TRBV6-1; a weak D match, TRBD1 (6 bases). CDR3 residues: CASSDVPRGPSQPQHF. The CDR3, as DNA: TGTGCCAGCAGTGATGTTCCCAGGGGACCTTCCCAGCCCCAGCATTTT.